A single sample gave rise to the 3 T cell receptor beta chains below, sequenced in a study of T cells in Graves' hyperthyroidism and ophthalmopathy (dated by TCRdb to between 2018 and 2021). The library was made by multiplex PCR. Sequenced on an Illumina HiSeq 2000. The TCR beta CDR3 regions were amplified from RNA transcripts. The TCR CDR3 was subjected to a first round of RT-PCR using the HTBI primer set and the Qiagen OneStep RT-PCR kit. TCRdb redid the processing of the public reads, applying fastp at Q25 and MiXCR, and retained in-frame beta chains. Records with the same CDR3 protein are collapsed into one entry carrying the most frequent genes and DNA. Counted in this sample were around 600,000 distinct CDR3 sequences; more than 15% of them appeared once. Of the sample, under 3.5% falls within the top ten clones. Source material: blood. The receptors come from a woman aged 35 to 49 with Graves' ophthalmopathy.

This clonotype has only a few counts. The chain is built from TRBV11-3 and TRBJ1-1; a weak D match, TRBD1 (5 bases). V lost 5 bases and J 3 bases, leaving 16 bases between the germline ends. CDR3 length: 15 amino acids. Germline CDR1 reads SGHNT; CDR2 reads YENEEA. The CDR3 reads CASSLWGGVYTEAFF. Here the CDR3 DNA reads TGTGCCAGCAGCCTCTGGGGAGGGGTCTACACTGAAGCTTTCTTT.

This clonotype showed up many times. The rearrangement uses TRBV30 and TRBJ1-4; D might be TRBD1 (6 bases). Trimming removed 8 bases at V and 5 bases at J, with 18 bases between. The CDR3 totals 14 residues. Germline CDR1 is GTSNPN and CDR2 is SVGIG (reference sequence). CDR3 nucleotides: TGTGCCGGAACGCAGGGGTGGATGAATGAAAAACTGTTTTTT. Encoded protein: CAGTQGWMNEKLFF.

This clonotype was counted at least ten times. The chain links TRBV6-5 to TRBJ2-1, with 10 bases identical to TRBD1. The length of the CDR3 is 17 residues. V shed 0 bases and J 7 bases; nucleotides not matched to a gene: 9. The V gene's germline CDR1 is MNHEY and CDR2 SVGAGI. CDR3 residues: CASSYSLGQGRSNEQFF. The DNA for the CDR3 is TGTGCCAGCAGTTACTCGTTGGGACAGGGGCGTTCTAATGAGCAGTTCTTC.